This T cell receptor (beta chain) was sequenced for a study of blood T cells in healthy people across ages. The CDR3 is 13 residues long. With 7 bases removed from V and 1 base from J, the gap between germline ends came to 13 bases. The V gene's germline CDR1 is SQVTM and CDR2 ANQGSEA. The second PCR ran about 6 to 12 cycles with a sample-barcoded 5' primer and J-beta primers. MiXCR was run by TCRdb on the 5' RACE reads, yielding one entry per CDR3 protein. The table shows over 500,000 distinct CDR3 sequences, with about a quarter occurring only once. This clonotype was seen more than once but under ten times. Another study also made use of these data, one on T cells of mothers and their children. That study reports: Maternal samples each gave over 9 million TCR beta CDR3 reads, and child samples a few million each. Slightly higher but non-significant overlap marked related mother-child pairs versus unrelated pairs.

The sequence was collected from a boy aged 2 to 9 in good health. The chain couples TRBV29-1 to TRBJ1-1, with a possible D match to TRBD1 (5 bases). Sequenced: blood. CDR3 in amino acids: CSGATAENTEAFF. In DNA, the CDR3 is TGCAGCGGAGCGACAGCCGAGAACACTGAAGCTTTCTTT.